The entry that follows covers one TCR beta chain sequence. The method was immunoSEQ multiplex PCR; TCRdb's version includes in-frame clones alone and lacks a portion of them. The sample yields fewer than 200,000 clones, around 93% seen once. The data were taken from a study of control samples from healthy donors and cancer patients. Trimming cost V 6 bases and J 1 base, with 7 bases left between them. Germline assignment: CDR1 MNHEY and CDR2 SVGAGI. The CDR3 is 13 amino acids. The V gene is TRBV6-5, the J gene TRBJ1-5; the D is unclear. The sequencing input was blood. The sequence derives from a man aged 18-30 years in good health. The CDR3 spells CASRPDSNQPQHF. The CDR3 DNA reads TGTGCCAGCAGACCCGACAGCAATCAGCCCCAGCATTTT.